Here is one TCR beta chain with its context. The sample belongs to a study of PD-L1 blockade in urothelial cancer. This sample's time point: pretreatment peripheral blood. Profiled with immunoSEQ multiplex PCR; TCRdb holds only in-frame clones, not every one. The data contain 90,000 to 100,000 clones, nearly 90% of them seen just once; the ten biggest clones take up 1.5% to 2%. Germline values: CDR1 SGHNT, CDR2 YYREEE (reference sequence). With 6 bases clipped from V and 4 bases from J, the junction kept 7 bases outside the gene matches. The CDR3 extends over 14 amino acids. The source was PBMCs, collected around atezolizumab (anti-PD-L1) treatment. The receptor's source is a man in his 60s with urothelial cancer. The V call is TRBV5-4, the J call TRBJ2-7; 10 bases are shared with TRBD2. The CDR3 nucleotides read TGTGCCAGCACCGAAGGACTAGCGGATTACGAGCAGTACTTC. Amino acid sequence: CASTEGLADYEQYF. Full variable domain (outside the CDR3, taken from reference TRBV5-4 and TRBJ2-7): ETGVTQSPTHLIKTRGQQVTLRCSSQSGHNTVSWYQQALGQGPQFIFQYYREEENGRGNFPPRFSGLQFPNYSSELNVNALELDDSALYLCASTEGLADYEQYFGPGTRLTVT.